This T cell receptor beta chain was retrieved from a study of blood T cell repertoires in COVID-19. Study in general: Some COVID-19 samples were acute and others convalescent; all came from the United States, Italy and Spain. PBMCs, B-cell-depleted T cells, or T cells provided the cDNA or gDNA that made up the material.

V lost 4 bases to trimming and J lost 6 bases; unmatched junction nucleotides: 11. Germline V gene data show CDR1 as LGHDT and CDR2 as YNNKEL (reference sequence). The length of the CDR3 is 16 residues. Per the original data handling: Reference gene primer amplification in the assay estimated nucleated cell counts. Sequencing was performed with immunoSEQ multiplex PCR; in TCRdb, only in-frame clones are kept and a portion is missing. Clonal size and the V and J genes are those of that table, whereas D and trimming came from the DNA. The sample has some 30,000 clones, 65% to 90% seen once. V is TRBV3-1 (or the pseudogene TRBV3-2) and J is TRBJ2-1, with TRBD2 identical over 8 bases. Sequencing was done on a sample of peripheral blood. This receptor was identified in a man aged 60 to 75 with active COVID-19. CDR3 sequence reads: CASSPLAGGGGNEQFF. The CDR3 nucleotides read TGTGCCAGCAGCCCTTTGGCGGGAGGTGGAGGCAATGAGCAGTTCTTC.